The sequence of this T cell receptor (beta chain) was determined in a study of cytomegalovirus exposure and HLA in healthy donors. Germline V gives CDR1 MNHNY, CDR2 SVGAGI (reference sequence). The CDR3 runs 14 residues. Trimming cost V 8 bases and J 4 bases, with 15 bases left between them. Both 60 Vbeta primers and 13 Jbeta primers went into the PCR. The method was immunoSEQ multiplex PCR; TCRdb's version includes in-frame clones alone and lacks a portion of them. The sample includes fewer than 60,000 clones, 72% seen only once; the top ten take around a fifth. This receptor was taken from a woman aged 45-65 years in good health and CMV-seropositive. The chain recombines TRBV6-6 with TRBJ1-3; no reliable D call. Sample: PBMCs. CDR3 sequence (DNA): TGTGCCAGCTTAAGTCAGCCGGGGGGAAACACCATATATTTT. Its protein is CASLSQPGGNTIYF.